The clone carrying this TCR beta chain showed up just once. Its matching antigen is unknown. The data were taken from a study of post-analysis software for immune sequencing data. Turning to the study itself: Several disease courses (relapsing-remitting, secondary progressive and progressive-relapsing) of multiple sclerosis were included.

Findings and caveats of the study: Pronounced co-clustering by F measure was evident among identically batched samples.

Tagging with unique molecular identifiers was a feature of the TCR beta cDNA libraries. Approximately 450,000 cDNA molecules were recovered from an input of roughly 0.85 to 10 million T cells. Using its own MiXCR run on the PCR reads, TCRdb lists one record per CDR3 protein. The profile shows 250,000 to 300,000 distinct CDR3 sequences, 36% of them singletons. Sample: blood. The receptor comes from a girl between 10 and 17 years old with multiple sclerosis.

In nucleotides, the CDR3 is TGTGCCAGCAGTCCCGGGACCTTCTTGGCAGATACGCAGTATTTT. Its translation is CASSPGTFLADTQYF. The V gene is TRBV12-3 or TRBV12-4, the J gene TRBJ2-3; D may be TRBD1 or TRBD2 (5 bases each). The CDR3 is 15 residues long. Between the trimmed V and J ends, which lost 5 bases and 4 bases, there was a span of 16 bases.